The rows below give T cell receptor beta chains drawn from one sample of a study of Tregs in tolerant kidney transplant recipients. The assay was immunoSEQ multiplex PCR, and TCRdb's table has in-frame clones only and misses some. This table has about 110,000 clones, 90% appearing once. The starting material was CD4+ T cells from blood, obtained before the transplant. The receptors derive from a human donor who received a combined kidney and bone marrow transplant. Each CDR3 is given with its conserved first and last residue. The order of the fields is CDR3 protein, CDR3 DNA, D gene, J gene, V gene, clone size. D genes are given only for firm matches. Rows may omit the clone size; those that give it use once, few, many or a size class.

CDR3 protein: CASSFSGMGGYTF
CDR3 DNA: TGTGCCAGCAGTTTTTCGGGGATGGGTGGCTACACCTTC
D gene: NA
J gene: TRBJ1-2
V gene: TRBV28
clone size: NA

CDR3 protein: CASSESTGGAGYF
CDR3 DNA: TGCGCCAGCAGTGAGTCGACGGGCGGGGCGGGGTATTTT
D gene: NA
J gene: TRBJ2-3
V gene: TRBV10-2
clone size: NA

CDR3 protein: CASSPWTGQPDTQYF
CDR3 DNA: TGTGCCAGCAGCCCCTGGACAGGGCAGCCAGATACGCAGTATTTT
D gene: TRBD1
J gene: TRBJ2-3
V gene: TRBV5-8
clone size: NA

CDR3 protein: CSVERVSRAGGYTF
CDR3 DNA: TGCAGCGTTGAAAGGGTTAGCCGGGCGGGGGGCTACACCTTC
D gene: NA
J gene: TRBJ1-2
V gene: TRBV29-1
clone size: NA

CDR3 protein: CASSPGIAASQGTQYF
CDR3 DNA: TGTGCCAGCAGCCCGGGGATAGCGGCCTCCCAAGGGACCCAGTACTTC
D gene: NA
J gene: TRBJ2-5
V gene: TRBV7-2
clone size: NA

CDR3 protein: CASSSTGTSYEQYF
CDR3 DNA: TGTGCCAGCAGTTCGACAGGGACCTCCTACGAGCAGTACTTC
D gene: TRBD1
J gene: TRBJ2-7
V gene: TRBV27
clone size: NA

CDR3 protein: CASSGGLDPSYGYTF
CDR3 DNA: TGTGCCAGCAGCGGGGGACTCGACCCCTCCTATGGCTACACCTTC
D gene: NA
J gene: TRBJ1-2
V gene: TRBV5-5
clone size: NA

CDR3 protein: CASSPGSGGQETQYF
CDR3 DNA: TGCGCCAGCAGCCCGGGTAGCGGGGGCCAAGAGACCCAGTACTTC
D gene: TRBD2
J gene: TRBJ2-5
V gene: TRBV5-1
clone size: NA

CDR3 protein: CASSPPEGRAGELFF
CDR3 DNA: TGTGCCAGCTCACCCCCGGAGGGGCGCGCCGGGGAGCTGTTTTTT
D gene: NA
J gene: TRBJ2-2
V gene: TRBV18
clone size: NA

CDR3 protein: CASSYMLAGGPYF
CDR3 DNA: TGTGCCAGCAGTTACATGCTAGCGGGGGGCCCATACTTC
D gene: TRBD2
J gene: TRBJ2-5
V gene: TRBV6-6
clone size: NA

CDR3 protein: CASKWDSSSYNEQFF
CDR3 DNA: TGTGCCAGCAAGTGGGACAGTTCCTCCTACAATGAGCAGTTCTTC
D gene: TRBD1
J gene: TRBJ2-1
V gene: TRBV5-4
clone size: NA

CDR3 protein: CASSFRTSGANVLTF
CDR3 DNA: TGTGCCAGCAGCTTTCGGACTTCTGGGGCCAACGTCCTGACTTTC
D gene: NA
J gene: TRBJ2-6
V gene: TRBV11-2
clone size: NA

CDR3 protein: CASSYSRTGGSYEQYF
CDR3 DNA: TGTGCCAGCAGTTATTCCCGGACAGGGGGCTCCTACGAGCAGTACTTC
D gene: TRBD1
J gene: TRBJ2-7
V gene: TRBV28
clone size: NA

CDR3 protein: CASGGRDREFQRTEAFF
CDR3 DNA: TGTGCTAGTGGTGGGAGGGACAGGGAATTTCAGCGCACTGAAGCTTTCTTT
D gene: TRBD1
J gene: TRBJ1-1
V gene: TRBV12-5
clone size: NA

CDR3 protein: CASTLYNEQFF
CDR3 DNA: TGTGCCAGCACCCTCTACAATGAGCAGTTCTTC
D gene: NA
J gene: TRBJ2-1
V gene: TRBV6-6
clone size: NA

CDR3 protein: CASSNPGEQETQYF
CDR3 DNA: TGTGCCAGCAGCAATCCAGGGGAACAAGAGACCCAGTACTTC
D gene: NA
J gene: TRBJ2-5
V gene: TRBV21-1
clone size: NA

CDR3 protein: CASSLDYDSGNTIYF
CDR3 DNA: TGTGCCAGCAGCTTAGACTACGACTCTGGAAACACCATATATTTT
D gene: NA
J gene: TRBJ1-3
V gene: TRBV7-9
clone size: NA

CDR3 protein: CASSLEQGDEQYF
CDR3 DNA: TGCGCCAGCAGCTTAGAACAGGGGGACGAGCAGTACTTC
D gene: TRBD1
J gene: TRBJ2-7
V gene: TRBV5-1
clone size: NA

CDR3 protein: CASSLAGTGYSNEQFF
CDR3 DNA: TGTGCCAGCAGCTTAGCCGGGACAGGGTACAGCAATGAGCAGTTCTTC
D gene: TRBD1
J gene: TRBJ2-1
V gene: TRBV11-2
clone size: NA

CDR3 protein: CASSLLGQGIAGNTIYF
CDR3 DNA: TGCGCCAGCAGCTTGTTAGGGCAGGGGATCGCAGGAAACACCATATATTTT
D gene: NA
J gene: TRBJ1-3
V gene: TRBV5-1
clone size: NA

CDR3 protein: CASSPIRANSEQYF
CDR3 DNA: TGTGCCAGCAGCCCCATCAGGGCCAATTCCGAGCAGTACTTC
D gene: NA
J gene: TRBJ2-7
V gene: TRBV7-2
clone size: NA

CDR3 protein: CASSLAGLSYEQYF
CDR3 DNA: TGCGCCAGCAGCTTGGCCGGGTTGAGCTACGAGCAGTACTTC
D gene: NA
J gene: TRBJ2-7
V gene: TRBV5-1
clone size: NA

CDR3 protein: CASSLRTGENQPQHF
CDR3 DNA: TGCGCCAGCAGCTTGAGGACAGGAGAAAATCAGCCCCAGCATTTT
D gene: TRBD1
J gene: TRBJ1-5
V gene: TRBV5-1
clone size: NA

CDR3 protein: CASSLGGPSMNTEAFF
CDR3 DNA: TGTGCCAGCAGCTTGGGCGGTCCGTCGATGAACACTGAAGCTTTCTTT
D gene: NA
J gene: TRBJ1-1
V gene: TRBV5-4
clone size: NA

CDR3 protein: CASSLGRDYEQYF
CDR3 DNA: TGTGCCAGCAGCTTGGGCAGGGACTACGAGCAGTACTTC
D gene: NA
J gene: TRBJ2-7
V gene: TRBV7-2
clone size: NA

CDR3 protein: CASSYSGTVRTEAFF
CDR3 DNA: TGTGCCAGCAGTTACTCAGGGACAGTAAGGACTGAAGCTTTCTTT
D gene: TRBD1
J gene: TRBJ1-1
V gene: TRBV6-5
clone size: NA

CDR3 protein: CAAGTSLDHYEQYF
CDR3 DNA: TGTGCCGCGGGGACTTCTCTAGACCACTACGAGCAGTACTTC
D gene: NA
J gene: TRBJ2-7
V gene: TRBV6-5
clone size: NA

CDR3 protein: CASSLGGSQYYGYTF
CDR3 DNA: TGCGCCAGCAGCCTGGGAGGGAGTCAATACTATGGCTACACCTTC
D gene: NA
J gene: TRBJ1-2
V gene: TRBV5-1
clone size: NA

CDR3 protein: CASSFRDRPNTEAFF
CDR3 DNA: TGTGCCAGCAGCTTTAGGGACAGGCCTAACACTGAAGCTTTCTTT
D gene: TRBD1
J gene: TRBJ1-1
V gene: TRBV7-2
clone size: NA

CDR3 protein: CASTPSGSASEQYF
CDR3 DNA: TGTGCCAGCACCCCTAGCGGGAGTGCCTCCGAGCAGTACTTC
D gene: TRBD2
J gene: TRBJ2-7
V gene: TRBV9
clone size: NA

CDR3 protein: CATSRDRGGYEQYF
CDR3 DNA: TGTGCCACCAGCAGAGATCGAGGAGGCTACGAGCAGTACTTC
D gene: NA
J gene: TRBJ2-7
V gene: TRBV15
clone size: NA

CDR3 protein: CASSPGTGSGELFF
CDR3 DNA: TGTGCCAGCAGTCCCGGGACAGGGAGCGGGGAGCTGTTTTTT
D gene: TRBD1
J gene: TRBJ2-2
V gene: TRBV6-5
clone size: NA

CDR3 protein: CASTVGVDYGYTF
CDR3 DNA: TGTGCCAGCACCGTAGGGGTTGACTATGGCTACACCTTC
D gene: NA
J gene: TRBJ1-2
V gene: TRBV5-4
clone size: NA

CDR3 protein: CASSILGQGINQPQHF
CDR3 DNA: TGTGCCAGTAGTATTTTGGGGCAGGGGATAAATCAGCCCCAGCATTTT
D gene: NA
J gene: TRBJ1-5
V gene: TRBV19
clone size: NA

CDR3 protein: CASSEALDTSHVYNSPLHF
CDR3 DNA: TGTGCCAGCAGTGAAGCGCTCGACACATCTCACGTTTATAATTCACCCCTCCACTTT
D gene: NA
J gene: TRBJ1-6
V gene: TRBV6-1
clone size: few

CDR3 protein: CASSLAKLKRDSPLHF
CDR3 DNA: TGCGCCAGCAGCTTGGCCAAGCTGAAGCGTGATTCACCCCTCCACTTT
D gene: NA
J gene: TRBJ1-6
V gene: TRBV5-1
clone size: NA

CDR3 protein: CASSTSGAKDTQYF
CDR3 DNA: TGTGCCAGTAGTACTAGCGGGGCGAAGGATACGCAGTATTTT
D gene: TRBD2
J gene: TRBJ2-3
V gene: TRBV19
clone size: once

CDR3 protein: CATGGSGGVNYGYTF
CDR3 DNA: TGTGCCACCGGAGGGTCAGGGGGAGTTAACTATGGCTACACCTTC
D gene: TRBD1
J gene: TRBJ1-2
V gene: TRBV19
clone size: NA

CDR3 protein: CATSSGQGITEAFF
CDR3 DNA: TGTGCCACCAGCAGTGGACAGGGTATCACTGAAGCTTTCTTT
D gene: TRBD1
J gene: TRBJ1-1
V gene: TRBV15
clone size: NA

CDR3 protein: CASSSLGGSEKLFF
CDR3 DNA: TGTGCCAGCAGCTCTTTGGGGGGTTCCGAAAAACTGTTTTTT
D gene: NA
J gene: TRBJ1-4
V gene: TRBV7-2
clone size: NA

CDR3 protein: CASSGGGDTEAFF
CDR3 DNA: TGCGCCAGCAGTGGCGGGGGGGACACTGAAGCTTTCTTT
D gene: NA
J gene: TRBJ1-1
V gene: TRBV10-1
clone size: NA

CDR3 protein: CASSLGGTVHYNEQFF
CDR3 DNA: TGTGCCAGCAGCTTAGGAGGGACAGTCCACTACAATGAGCAGTTCTTC
D gene: TRBD1
J gene: TRBJ2-1
V gene: TRBV11-2
clone size: NA

CDR3 protein: CASSLIEPGTDTQYF
CDR3 DNA: TGCGCCAGCAGCTTGATAGAGCCCGGGACAGATACGCAGTATTTT
D gene: NA
J gene: TRBJ2-3
V gene: TRBV5-1
clone size: NA

CDR3 protein: CASSSGTGGGNGYTF
CDR3 DNA: TGCGCCAGCAGCTCTGGGACAGGGGGAGGGAATGGCTACACCTTC
D gene: TRBD1
J gene: TRBJ1-2
V gene: TRBV5-1
clone size: NA

CDR3 protein: CASSYSGIAGPNEQFF
CDR3 DNA: TGTGCCAGCAGTTACTCTGGGATAGCGGGGCCGAATGAGCAGTTCTTC
D gene: TRBD2
J gene: TRBJ2-1
V gene: TRBV6-6
clone size: once

CDR3 protein: CASSPTANTGELFF
CDR3 DNA: TGCGCCAGCAGCCCGACAGCGAACACCGGGGAGCTGTTTTTT
D gene: NA
J gene: TRBJ2-2
V gene: TRBV5-1
clone size: NA

CDR3 protein: CASEDRGRGYGYTF
CDR3 DNA: TGTGCCAGCGAAGACAGGGGGCGCGGGTATGGCTACACCTTC
D gene: TRBD1
J gene: TRBJ1-2
V gene: TRBV5-6
clone size: once

CDR3 protein: CASSWTGGRGSNTEAFF
CDR3 DNA: TGCGCCAGCAGCTGGACAGGGGGTAGGGGTTCAAACACTGAAGCTTTCTTT
D gene: TRBD1
J gene: TRBJ1-1
V gene: TRBV5-1
clone size: NA

CDR3 protein: CAILDPPGGNEQFF
CDR3 DNA: TGTGCCATCCTGGACCCTCCGGGAGGCAATGAGCAGTTCTTC
D gene: TRBD2
J gene: TRBJ2-1
V gene: TRBV10-3
clone size: NA

CDR3 protein: CASSGQGQETQYF
CDR3 DNA: TGTGCCAGCTCAGGTCAGGGCCAAGAGACCCAGTACTTC
D gene: NA
J gene: TRBJ2-5
V gene: TRBV18
clone size: NA

CDR3 protein: CASSRRQDSRDYGYTF
CDR3 DNA: TGTGCCAGCAGCCGAAGGCAGGACAGCCGGGACTATGGCTACACCTTC
D gene: NA
J gene: TRBJ1-2
V gene: TRBV5-4
clone size: NA

CDR3 protein: CASRSGTGNTGELFF
CDR3 DNA: TGTGCCAGCAGGTCCGGGACAGGGAACACCGGGGAGCTGTTTTTT
D gene: TRBD1
J gene: TRBJ2-2
V gene: TRBV2
clone size: NA